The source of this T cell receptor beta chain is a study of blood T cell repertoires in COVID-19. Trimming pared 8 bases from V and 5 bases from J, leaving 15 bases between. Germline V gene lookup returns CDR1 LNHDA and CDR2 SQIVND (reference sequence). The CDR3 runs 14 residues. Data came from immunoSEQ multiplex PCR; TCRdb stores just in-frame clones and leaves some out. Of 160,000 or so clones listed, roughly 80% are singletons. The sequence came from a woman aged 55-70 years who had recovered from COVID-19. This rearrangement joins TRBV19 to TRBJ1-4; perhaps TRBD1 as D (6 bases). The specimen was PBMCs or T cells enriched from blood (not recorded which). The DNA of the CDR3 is TGTGCCAGTGCAGAACAGGGTCTAAATGAAAAACTGTTTTTT. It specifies CASAEQGLNEKLFF. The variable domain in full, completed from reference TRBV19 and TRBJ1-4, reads DGGITQSPKYLFRKEGQNVTLSCEQNLNHDAMYWYRQDPGQGLRLIYYSQIVNDFQKGDIAEGYSVSREKKESFPLTVTSAQKNPTAFYLCASAEQGLNEKLFFGSGTQLSVL.